This T cell receptor beta chain stems from a study of blood T cell repertoires in COVID-19. Study information: In each case, the material was cDNA or gDNA derived from T cells, B-cell-depleted T cells, or PBMCs.

The CDR3 loop spans 14 amino acids. CDR1 and CDR2 (germline): SGHTA, FQGNSA. V dropped 5 bases and J dropped 5 bases, with 12 bases sitting between them. Original processing notes: Reference gene primers were amplified, and this amplification served to estimate nucleated cell counts. The assay was immunoSEQ multiplex PCR, and TCRdb's table has in-frame clones only and misses some. V, J and clone size are taken as reported in that table, and D and trimming were inferred from the DNA itself. The table includes 110,000 or so clones, 70% to 90% detected once. The origin of this receptor is a woman in her 70s who had recovered from COVID-19. V gene TRBV7-2 combines with J gene TRBJ2-2, with D possibly matching TRBD2 (5 bases). Sequenced input: peripheral blood. The CDR3 DNA sequence: TGTGCCAGCAGCGGCCACGCGGGTACCGGGGAGCTGTTTTTT. It yields the protein CASSGHAGTGELFF.